The 16 T cell receptor beta chains presented below share a single source sample, sequenced in a study of neoadjuvant anti-PD-1 for oral cavity cancer. Time point given: after neoadjuvant nivolumab, at surgical resection. The repertoire was sequenced with immunoSEQ multiplex PCR; TCRdb's copy has only in-frame clones and lacks some. In the table there are roughly 14,000 clones, 71% of which are singletons. The specimen was PBMCs, collected after nivolumab (anti-PD-1) treatment. The origin of the receptors is a person aged 35-79 years with oral cavity squamous cell carcinoma.

The rearrangement uses TRBV19 and TRBJ2-1; D possibly corresponds to TRBD2 (5 bases). V gave up 0 bases and J gave up 2 bases, with 8 bases separating them. The CDR3 is made up of 15 amino acids. CDR1 is LNHDA, CDR2 SQIVND, per germline (reference sequence). Written as DNA, the CDR3 is TGTGCCAGTAGTATAGAGAGCGGCACCTACAATGAGCAGTTCTTC. Residues: CASSIESGTYNEQFF.

The rearrangement joins TRBV30 to TRBJ2-2, with 10 bases identical to TRBD2. The CDR3 length is 16 residues. Germline V gene sequence: CDR1 GTSNPN, CDR2 SVGIG (reference sequence). V trimming: 5 bases; J trimming: 1 base; junction bases outside the gene matches: 7. The CDR3 DNA is TGTGCCTGGCTGAGCGGGAGGGCCGGGAACACCGGGGAGCTGTTTTTT. It is translated as CAWLSGRAGNTGELFF.

Only one count was recorded for this clone. This sequence joins TRBV27 and TRBJ2-2; 10 positions agree with TRBD2. This CDR3 has 16 residues. In germline, CDR1 is MNHEY, CDR2 SMNVEV (reference sequence). The junction had 8 bases not matched to a gene; V was cut back by 6 bases and J by 4 bases. In nucleotides, the CDR3 is TGTGCCAGCAGACCTGCTAGCGGGAGCGGCACCGGGGAGCTGTTTTTT. Protein: CASRPASGSGTGELFF.

The chain carries TRBV4-1 and TRBJ2-7; tentative D call: TRBD1 (6 bases). The CDR3 extends over 14 amino acids. Per the germline V gene, CDR1 is MGHRA and CDR2 is YSYEKL. V was pared by 1 base and J by 2 bases, with 9 bases between. In DNA form, the CDR3 reads TGCGCCAGCAGCCAAGCGACAGGTACCTACGAGCAGTACTTC. Residues: CASSQATGTYEQYF.

CDR3 residues: CASSYSPPGVYEQYF. CDR3 nucleotides: TGTGCCAGCAGTTACTCCCCGCCTGGAGTCTACGAGCAGTACTTC. V and J are TRBV6-5 and TRBJ2-7; D is ambiguous. Looked up from germline, CDR1 is MNHEY and CDR2 is SVGAGI. V lost 0 bases and J lost 3, with 12 bases in between. CDR3 length: 15 amino acids.

This clone was seen a few times. The gene calls are TRBV2 and TRBJ2-1, with D perhaps TRBD1 (6 bases). The V end lost 6 bases, the J end lost 4 bases, and 13 bases lay between the germline ends. Germline values: CDR1 SNHLY, CDR2 FYNNEI. The CDR3 spans 14 residues. Written as DNA, the CDR3 is TGTGCCAGCAGGGACAGCCTCCGTTACAATGAGCAGTTCTTC. Translating it yields CASRDSLRYNEQFF.

V gene TRBV7-8 combines with J gene TRBJ2-5; TRBD2 matches 7 bases. J was trimmed by 5 bases and V by 1 base; bases with no gene match: 13. The CDR3 has 17 amino acids. Per germline, CDR1 SGHVS and CDR2 FQNEAQ. The CDR3 region has the DNA TGTGCCAGCAGCTTAGGGACTAGGCTCATCCTCGTTGAGACCCAGTACTTC. As protein: CASSLGTRLILVETQYF.

The chain recombines TRBV6-6 with TRBJ2-3; TRBD2 is a possible D gene (6 bases). Between the trimmed V and J ends, which lost 6 bases and 3 bases, there was a span of 10 bases. Germline lookup yields CDR1 MNHNY and CDR2 SVGAGI (reference sequence). The length of the CDR3 is 13 residues. CDR3 bases: TGTGCCAGCAGGATGGAGGGGACAGATACGCAGTATTTT. Translating it yields CASRMEGTDTQYF.

V and J are TRBV10-3 and TRBJ2-2; no firm D call. This CDR3 spans 12 amino acids. The V and J ends lost 0 bases and 6 bases respectively, with 2 bases between them. Germline CDR1 ENHRY, CDR2 SYGVKD. The CDR3 nucleotides read TGTGCCATCAGTGAGTCCGCCGGGGAGCTGTTTTTT. Translation: CAISESAGELFF.

The V gene is TRBV2, the J gene TRBJ2-4; 13 bases are a match to TRBD2. Germline CDR1 and CDR2: SNHLY and FYNNEI. The CDR3 sequence is 16 residues long. J was trimmed by 6 bases and V by 6 bases; bases with no gene match: 8. DNA for the CDR3: TGTGCCAGCAGAACCGAGACTAGCGGGAGGTTAAACATTCAGTACTTC. Translation gives CASRTETSGRLNIQYF.

The rearrangement joins TRBV7-8 to TRBJ1-5; TRBD1 matches 8 bases. The junction had 9 bases not matched to a gene; V was cut back by 4 bases and J by 7 bases. The CDR3 covers 15 residues. Germline-derived CDR1 and CDR2 are SGHVS and FQNEAQ. The CDR3 loop is CASSSEGQGIQPQHF. CDR3 coding DNA: TGTGCCAGCAGCTCGGAAGGACAGGGTATACAGCCCCAGCATTTT.

This clone has more than one count but fewer than ten. The gene calls are TRBV25-1 and TRBJ1-1; D is undetermined. CDR1 MGHDK and CDR2 SYGVNS come from the germline V gene. Between the trimmed V and J ends, which lost 4 bases and 3 bases, there was a span of 15 bases. The CDR3 runs 15 residues. The CDR3 DNA sequence: TGTGCCAGCAGTGCAAAGACCCTTCCCGACACTGAAGCTTTCTTT. Residues: CASSAKTLPDTEAFF.

This clone was picked up a small number of times. V gene TRBV5-6 combines with J gene TRBJ2-7; D might be TRBD1 (6 bases). Germline loops: CDR1 SGHDT, CDR2 YYEEEE. V was pared by 7 bases and J by 3 bases, with 14 bases between. CDR3 length: 13 amino acids. CDR3 in amino acids: CASGHRADYEQYF. The CDR3 nucleotides read TGTGCCAGCGGCCACAGGGCCGACTACGAGCAGTACTTC.

The chain recombines TRBV4-2 with TRBJ2-3, with 8 bases aligning to TRBD2. The CDR3 is 14 residues long. The junction had 3 bases not matched to a gene; V was cut back by 7 bases and J by 0 bases. Germline V gene sequence: CDR1 LGHNA, CDR2 YNFKEQ. DNA of the CDR3: TGTGCCAGCAAGCGGGAGCAGAGCACAGATACGCAGTATTTT. It is translated as CASKREQSTDTQYF.

The V gene is TRBV10-3, the J gene TRBJ1-1, with TRBD1 identical over 9 bases. CDR3 length equals 17 residues. The germline CDR1 and CDR2 sequences are ENHRY and SYGVKD. V lost 2 bases to trimming and J lost 2 bases; unmatched junction nucleotides: 9. CDR3 protein: CAISELVGGQGNTEAFF. The CDR3 bases are TGTGCCATCAGTGAGCTAGTGGGGGGACAGGGAAACACTGAAGCTTTCTTT.

This clone was seen a single time. V usage is TRBV12-5 and J usage is TRBJ1-3, with no clear D. The V gene's germline CDR1 is LGHNT and CDR2 FRNRAP. The CDR3 is 11 amino acids. Trimming pared 6 bases from V and 3 bases from J, leaving 3 bases between. CDR3 sequence: CASGGGNTIYF. The CDR3 region has the DNA TGTGCTAGTGGGGGTGGAAACACCATATATTTT.